This T cell receptor beta chain was sequenced for a study of technical replicates of blood from several donors. Method: immunoSEQ multiplex PCR; TCRdb's copy keeps in-frame clones and lacks some. The sample carries about 83,000 clones, over 85% recorded once. Per germline, CDR1 LNHDA and CDR2 SQIVND (reference sequence). The V end was cut by 6 bases, the J end by 2 bases, with 14 bases between. The CDR3 runs to 14 residues. This clonotype originated in a human donor in good health. The specimen sequenced was T cells isolated from PBMCs. This rearrangement joins TRBV19 to TRBJ2-7, with D unresolved. The CDR3 region has the DNA TGTGCCAGTAGCCCCTCGCCTACCACCTACGAGCAGTACTTC. Amino acid sequence: CASSPSPTTYEQYF.